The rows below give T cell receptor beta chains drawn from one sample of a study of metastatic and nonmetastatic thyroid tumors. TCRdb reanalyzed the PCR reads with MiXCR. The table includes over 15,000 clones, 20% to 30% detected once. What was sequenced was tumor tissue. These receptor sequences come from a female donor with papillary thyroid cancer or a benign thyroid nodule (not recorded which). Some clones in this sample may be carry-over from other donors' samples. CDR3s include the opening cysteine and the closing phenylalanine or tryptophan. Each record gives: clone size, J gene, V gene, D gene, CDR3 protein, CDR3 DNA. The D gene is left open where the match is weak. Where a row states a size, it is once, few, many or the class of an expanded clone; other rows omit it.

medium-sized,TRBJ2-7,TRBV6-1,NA,CASRQVPSYEQYF,TGTGCCAGCAGGCAGGTACCGTCCTACGAGCAGTACTTC
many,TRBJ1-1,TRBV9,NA,CASSVQPNTEAFF,TGTGCCAGCAGCGTACAACCGAACACTGAAGCTTTCTTT
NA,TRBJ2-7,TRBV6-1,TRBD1,CASSPGTGGARIPQYF,TGTGCCAGCAGTCCCGGGACAGGGGGCGCAAGAATCCCGCAGTACTTC
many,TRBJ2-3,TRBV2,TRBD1,CARSEGVGRGGVDTQYF,TGTGCCCGCAGTGAGGGGGTTGGTAGAGGGGGCGTAGATACGCAGTATTTT
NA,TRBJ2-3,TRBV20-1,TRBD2,CSASLRTSGSTDTQYF,TGCAGTGCTAGTCTCCGGACTAGCGGGAGTACAGATACGCAGTATTTT
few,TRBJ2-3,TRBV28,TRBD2,CASSSGLAGEDTQYF,TGTGCCAGCAGTTCAGGACTAGCGGGAGAAGATACGCAGTATTTT
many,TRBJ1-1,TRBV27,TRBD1,CASSFLYGDRGTEAFF,TGTGCCAGCAGTTTCCTATATGGGGACAGGGGCACTGAAGCTTTCTTT
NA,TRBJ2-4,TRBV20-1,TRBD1,CSASWDRAAKNIQYF,TGCAGTGCTAGTTGGGACAGAGCGGCCAAAAACATTCAGTACTTC
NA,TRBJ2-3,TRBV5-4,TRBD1,CASSPGQATDTQYF,TGTGCCAGCAGCCCGGGACAGGCCACAGATACGCAGTATTTT
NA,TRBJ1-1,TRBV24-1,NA,CATMGEENTEAFF,TGTGCCACCATGGGAGAGGAGAACACTGAAGCTTTCTTT
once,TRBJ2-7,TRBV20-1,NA,CSADGFSAEQYF,TGCAGTGCTGACGGGTTTAGCGCCGAGCAGTACTTC
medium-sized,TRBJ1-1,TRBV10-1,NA,CASSDLGSEGRAFF,TGCGCCAGCAGTGATTTGGGGAGCGAGGGACGGGCTTTCTTT
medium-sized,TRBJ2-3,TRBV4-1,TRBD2,CASSLIAGVWGTDTQYF,TGCGCCAGCAGCCTCATAGCGGGAGTGTGGGGCACAGATACGCAGTATTTT
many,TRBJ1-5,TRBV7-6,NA,CASSLGLADSNQPQHF,TGTGCCAGCAGCTTAGGTTTGGCGGATAGCAATCAGCCCCAGCATTTT
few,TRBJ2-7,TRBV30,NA,CAWSVRDAYEQYF,TGTGCCTGGAGTGTGAGGGACGCCTACGAGCAGTACTTC
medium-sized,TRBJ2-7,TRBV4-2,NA,CASSQTLGNSYEQYF,TGTGCCAGCAGCCAGACCCTTGGGAACTCCTACGAGCAGTACTTC
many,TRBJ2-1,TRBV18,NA,CASSSLVSSYNEQFF,TGTGCCAGCTCATCACTAGTTAGCTCCTACAATGAGCAGTTCTTC
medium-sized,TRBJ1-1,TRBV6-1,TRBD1,CASRVTTGTTEAFF,TGTGCCAGCAGGGTTACGACAGGGACCACTGAAGCTTTCTTT
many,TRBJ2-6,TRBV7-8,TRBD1,CASTRDRGSGANVLTF,TGTGCCAGTACCCGGGACAGGGGCTCTGGGGCCAACGTCCTGACTTTC
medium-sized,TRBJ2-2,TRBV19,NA,CASSVSGVGELFF,TGTGCCAGTAGTGTCTCTGGCGTCGGGGAGCTGTTTTTT
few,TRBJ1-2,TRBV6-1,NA,CASLAWAGEGYGYTF,TGTGCCAGCTTGGCTTGGGCAGGGGAAGGCTATGGCTACACCTTC
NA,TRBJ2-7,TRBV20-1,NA,CSARAGVSEQYF,TGCAGTGCTAGAGCAGGGGTTAGCGAGCAGTACTTC
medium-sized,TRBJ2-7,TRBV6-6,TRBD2,CASSYRTRSYEQYF,TGTGCCAGCAGTTACCGGACTAGATCGTACGAGCAGTACTTC
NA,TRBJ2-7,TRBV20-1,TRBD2,CSASFAGGPREHYF,TGCAGTGCTAGTTTTGCGGGAGGGCCTCGGGAGCATTACTTC
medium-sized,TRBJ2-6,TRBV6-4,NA,CASSDRVGANVLTF,TGTGCCAGCAGTGACAGGGTTGGGGCCAACGTCCTGACTTTC
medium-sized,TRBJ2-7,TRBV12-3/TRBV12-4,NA,CASSLGQGYEQYF,TGTGCCAGCAGTTTAGGGCAGGGCTACGAGCAGTACTTC
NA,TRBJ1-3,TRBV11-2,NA,CASTWGSPSGNTIYF,TGTGCCAGCACTTGGGGGTCACCTTCTGGAAACACCATATATTTT
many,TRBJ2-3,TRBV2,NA,CATAGEDTRLTDTQYF,TGTGCCACCGCCGGTGAGGACACTCGCCTCACAGATACGCAGTATTTT
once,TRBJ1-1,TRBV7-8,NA,CASSVELGGVPEAFF,TGTGCCAGCAGCGTAGAATTGGGGGGGGTCCCTGAAGCTTTCTTT
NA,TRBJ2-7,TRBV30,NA,CAWSLARYEQYF,TGTGCCTGGAGTCTAGCGAGATACGAGCAGTACTTC
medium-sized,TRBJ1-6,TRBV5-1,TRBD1,CASSLEGQGLYNSPLHF,TGCGCCAGCAGCTTGGAGGGACAGGGATTGTATAATTCACCCCTCCACTTT
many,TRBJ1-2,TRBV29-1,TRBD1,CSVEMGQVRGYTF,TGCAGCGTTGAGATGGGACAGGTGCGAGGCTACACCTTC
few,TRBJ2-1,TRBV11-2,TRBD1,CASSLGDSSYNEQFF,TGTGCCAGCAGCTTAGGGGACAGCTCCTACAATGAGCAGTTCTTC
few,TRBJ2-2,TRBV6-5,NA,CASSYSERGDGELFF,TGTGCCAGCAGTTACTCCGAGAGAGGGGACGGGGAGCTGTTTTTT
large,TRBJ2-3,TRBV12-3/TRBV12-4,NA,CASSFRADTQYF,TGTGCCAGCAGTTTCAGGGCAGATACGCAGTATTTT
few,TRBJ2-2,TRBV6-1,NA,CASRTGSAGELFF,TGTGCCAGCCGTACAGGGTCGGCCGGGGAGCTGTTTTTT
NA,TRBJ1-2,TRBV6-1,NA,CASGYGPNYGYTF,TGTGCCAGCGGGTACGGACCAAACTATGGCTACACCTTC
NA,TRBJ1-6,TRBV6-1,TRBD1,CARIPGQITSSPLHF,TGTGCCAGAATTCCGGGACAGATCACAAGTTCACCCCTCCACTTT
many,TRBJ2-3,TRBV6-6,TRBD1,CASSYEGASSNTQYF,TGTGCCAGCAGTTACGAGGGGGCGTCGTCGAATACGCAGTATTTT
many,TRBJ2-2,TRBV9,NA,CASSDPNTGELFF,TGTGCCAGCAGTGACCCTAACACCGGGGAGCTGTTTTTT
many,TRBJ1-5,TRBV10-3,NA,CAISESQGNQPQHF,TGTGCCATCAGTGAGTCGCAGGGCAATCAGCCCCAGCATTTT
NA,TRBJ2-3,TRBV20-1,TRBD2,CSARGEVVAGGGTDTQYF,TGCAGTGCTCGGGGTGAAGTCGTAGCGGGAGGGGGCACAGATACGCAGTATTTT
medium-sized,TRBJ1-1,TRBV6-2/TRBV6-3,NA,CASSYSRDPIEAFF,TGTGCCAGCAGTTACAGCCGGGACCCCATTGAAGCTTTCTTT
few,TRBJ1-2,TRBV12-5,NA,CASGLVMWGYTF,TGTGCTAGTGGTTTGGTAATGTGGGGCTACACCTTC
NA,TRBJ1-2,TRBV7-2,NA,CASSFSVALYGYTF,TGTGCCAGCAGCTTCTCGGTGGCCCTCTATGGCTACACCTTC
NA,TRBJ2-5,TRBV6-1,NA,CASSEKTEGETQYF,TGTGCCAGCAGTGAAAAGACAGAGGGGGAGACCCAGTACTTC
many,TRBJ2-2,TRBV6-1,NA,CASRRPAGELFF,TGTGCCAGCAGACGGCCCGCCGGGGAGCTGTTTTTT
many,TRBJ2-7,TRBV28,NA,CASSGGRSSYEQYF,TGTGCCAGCAGCGGGGGACGCAGCTCCTACGAGCAGTACTTC
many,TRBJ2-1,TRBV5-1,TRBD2,CASRGGASGYNEQFF,TGCGCCAGCAGGGGTGGGGCTAGCGGTTACAATGAGCAGTTCTTC
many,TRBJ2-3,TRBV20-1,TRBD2,CSAIGLAGADTQYF,TGCAGTGCTATCGGACTAGCGGGAGCAGATACGCAGTATTTT